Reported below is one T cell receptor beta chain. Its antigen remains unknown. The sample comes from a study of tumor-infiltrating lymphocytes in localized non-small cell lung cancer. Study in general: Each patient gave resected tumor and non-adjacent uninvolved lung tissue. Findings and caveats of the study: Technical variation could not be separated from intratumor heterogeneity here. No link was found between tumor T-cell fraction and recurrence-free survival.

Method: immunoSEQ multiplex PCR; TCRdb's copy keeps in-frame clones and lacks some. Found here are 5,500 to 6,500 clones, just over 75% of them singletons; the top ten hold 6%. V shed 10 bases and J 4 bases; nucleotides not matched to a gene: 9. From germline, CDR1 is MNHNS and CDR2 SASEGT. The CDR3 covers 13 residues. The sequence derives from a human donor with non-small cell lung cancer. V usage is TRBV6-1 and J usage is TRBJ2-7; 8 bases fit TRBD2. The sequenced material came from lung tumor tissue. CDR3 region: CATRRGGAYEQYF. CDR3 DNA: TGTGCCACCAGACGGGGGGGCGCATACGAGCAGTACTTC.